Each of the 3 T cell receptor beta chains below was sequenced from the same sample in a study of T cell repertoires in cytomegalovirus infection (dated by TCRdb to between 2018 and 2021). TCRdb shows the sequencer as Illumina HiSeq 1500. Clones were called with MiXCR by TCRdb after fastp trimmed the public reads at Q25, and only in-frame beta chains were retained. Under each unique CDR3 protein, matching rows form one entry showing the most common genes and DNA. This sample holds about 230,000 distinct CDR3 sequences; 6% to 8% were observed only once. The ten largest clones capture more than 5.5% of the sample. Sequencing input: PBMCs. The receptors were gathered from a human donor in good health (CMV status not recorded). Some clones in this sample may be carry-over from other donors' samples.

Many counts were recorded for this clonotype. The gene calls are TRBV6-2 or TRBV6-3 and TRBJ1-5, with D possibly being TRBD1 (5 bases). Germline-derived CDR1 and CDR2 are MNHEY and SVGEGT. The ends were cut back, 5 bases at V and 2 bases at J, with 7 bases in the middle. The CDR3 loop spans 13 amino acids. The DNA for the CDR3 is TGTGCCAGCAGTCAACAGGGCAATCAGCCCCAGCATTTT. Translating gives CASSQQGNQPQHF.

This clonotype was picked up a small number of times. This chain joins TRBV20-1 and TRBJ2-3; D remains ambiguous. Germline CDR1 DFQATT, CDR2 SNEGSKA (reference sequence). The ends were cut back, 1 base at V and 11 bases at J, with 10 bases in the middle. This CDR3 is built from 11 residues. The CDR3 sequence is CSARVQERQYF. In DNA, the CDR3 is TGCAGTGCTAGAGTTCAGGAGCGGCAGTATTTT.

This clonotype was picked up a small number of times. The chain links TRBV28 to TRBJ2-2; D uncertain. From germline, CDR1 is MDHEN and CDR2 SYDVKM. The CDR3 length is 15 residues. Trimming took off 5 bases at V and 1 base at J, with 11 bases between the two ends. The CDR3 coding sequence is TGTGCCAGCAGTCCACTTAGACAGAACACCGGGGAGCTGTTTTTT. Amino acid sequence: CASSPLRQNTGELFF. Full variable domain (remainder filled in from reference TRBV28 and TRBJ2-2): DVKVTQSSRYLVKRTGEKVFLECVQDMDHENMFWYRQDPGLGLRLIYFSYDVKMKEKGDIPEGYSVSREKKERFSLILESASTNQTSMYLCASSPLRQNTGELFFGEGSRLTVL.